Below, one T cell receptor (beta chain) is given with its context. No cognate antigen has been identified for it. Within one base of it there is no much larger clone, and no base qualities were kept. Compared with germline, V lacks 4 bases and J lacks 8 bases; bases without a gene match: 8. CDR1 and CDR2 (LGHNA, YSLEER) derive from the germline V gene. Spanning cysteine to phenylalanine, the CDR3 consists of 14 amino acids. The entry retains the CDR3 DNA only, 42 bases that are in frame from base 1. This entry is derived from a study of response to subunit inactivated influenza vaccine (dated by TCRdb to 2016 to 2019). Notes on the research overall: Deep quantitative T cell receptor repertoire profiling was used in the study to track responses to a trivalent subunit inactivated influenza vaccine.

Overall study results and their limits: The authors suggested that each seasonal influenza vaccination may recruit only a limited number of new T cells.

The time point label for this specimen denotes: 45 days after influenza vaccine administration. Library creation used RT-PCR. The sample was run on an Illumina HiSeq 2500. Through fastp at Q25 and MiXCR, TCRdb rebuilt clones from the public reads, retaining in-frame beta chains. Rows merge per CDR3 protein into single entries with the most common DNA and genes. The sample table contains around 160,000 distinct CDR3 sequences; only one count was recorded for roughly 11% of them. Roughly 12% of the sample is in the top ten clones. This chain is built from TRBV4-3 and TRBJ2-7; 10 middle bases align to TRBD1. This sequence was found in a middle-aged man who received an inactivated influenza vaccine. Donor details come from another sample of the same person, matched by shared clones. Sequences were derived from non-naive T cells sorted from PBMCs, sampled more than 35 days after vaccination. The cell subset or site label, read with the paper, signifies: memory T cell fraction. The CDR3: CASSLGTGDSKQYF. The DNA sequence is TGCGCCAGCAGCCTCGGGACAGGGGACTCGAAGCAGTACTTC.